The clone carrying this T cell receptor beta chain has a handful of counts. Its specificity is unknown. This specimen belongs to a study of cytomegalovirus exposure and HLA in healthy donors. General study results and limits: In vitro checks showed that three CMV-associated chains really do target CMV antigens. An ancestry cluster, one associated with Asian ancestry, reportedly showed fewer N-insertions than the 666-donor mean in a later analysis. DRB1 showed the most TCR associations and HLA-C the fewest in a later analysis, as rates varied by HLA locus.

Primers included in the PCR were 60 Vbeta and 13 Jbeta primers. The authors' processing: Tens of millions of unique TCR beta chains, 10 million to 13 million of them shared, were counted by a later analysis. Repertoires were generated with immunoSEQ multiplex PCR, while TCRdb's copy carries only in-frame clones and drops some. Clone size and the V and J calls come from that table; the DNA yielded D and trimming. The sample contains about 250,000 clones, roughly 70% of which appear only once. Germline CDR1 and CDR2: LNHDA and SQIVND (reference sequence). Germline trimming cut 3 bases from V and 5 bases from J; bases unmatched to any gene: 3. The CDR3 loop spans 13 amino acids.

The sequence derives from a female donor in good health and CMV-seronegative. Specimen: PBMCs. The chain joins TRBV19 to TRBJ1-2; 7 nucleotides agree with TRBD1. The CDR3 DNA sequence: TGTGCCAGTAGTATGGCCAGGGGGTATGGCTACACCTTC. Its protein is CASSMARGYGYTF.